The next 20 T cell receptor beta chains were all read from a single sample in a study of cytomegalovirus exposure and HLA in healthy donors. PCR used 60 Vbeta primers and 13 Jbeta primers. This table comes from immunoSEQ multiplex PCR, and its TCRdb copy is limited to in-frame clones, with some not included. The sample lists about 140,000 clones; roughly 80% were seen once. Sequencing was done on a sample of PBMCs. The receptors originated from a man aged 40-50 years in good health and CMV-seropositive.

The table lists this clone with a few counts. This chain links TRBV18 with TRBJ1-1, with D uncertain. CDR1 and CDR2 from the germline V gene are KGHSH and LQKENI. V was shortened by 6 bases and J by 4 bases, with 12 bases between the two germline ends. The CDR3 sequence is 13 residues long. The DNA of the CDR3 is TGTGCCAGCTCCGCTGGCGGTGGCACTGAAGCTTTCTTT. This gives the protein CASSAGGGTEAFF.

DNA of the CDR3: TGTGCCAGCAGCTTACCAGGAAACTATGGCTACACCTTC. Its protein is CASSLPGNYGYTF. The chain has TRBV11-3 and TRBJ1-2; no reliable D call. The germline V gene has CDR1 SGHNT and CDR2 YENEEA. CDR3 length equals 13 residues. Trimming stripped 2 bases from V and 2 bases from J, with 6 bases between. Combining the CDR3 with reference TRBV11-3 and TRBJ1-2 gives the whole variable domain EAGVVQSPRYKIIEKKQPVAFWCNPISGHNTLYWYLQNLGQGPELLIRYENEEAVDDSQLPKDRFSAERLKGVDSTLKIQPAELGDSAVYLCASSLPGNYGYTFGSGTRLTVV.

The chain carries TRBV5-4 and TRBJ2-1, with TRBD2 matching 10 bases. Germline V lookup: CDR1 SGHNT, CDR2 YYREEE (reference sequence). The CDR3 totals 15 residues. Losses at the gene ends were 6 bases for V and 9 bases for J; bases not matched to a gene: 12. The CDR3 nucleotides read TGTGCCAGCACCCCCTGGGGGACTAGCGACCCTGAGCAGTTCTTC. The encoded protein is CASTPWGTSDPEQFF.

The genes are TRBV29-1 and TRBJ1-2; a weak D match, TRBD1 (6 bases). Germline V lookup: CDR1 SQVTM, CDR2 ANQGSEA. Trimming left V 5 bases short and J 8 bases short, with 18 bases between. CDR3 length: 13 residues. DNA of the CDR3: TGCAGCGTTCCGGGACACCGCCTTAAGGGCTACACCTTC. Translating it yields CSVPGHRLKGYTF.

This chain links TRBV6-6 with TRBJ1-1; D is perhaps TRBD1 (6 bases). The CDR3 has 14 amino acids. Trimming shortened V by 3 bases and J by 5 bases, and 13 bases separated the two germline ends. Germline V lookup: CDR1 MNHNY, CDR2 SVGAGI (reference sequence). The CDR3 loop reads CASSYQGIGTEAFF. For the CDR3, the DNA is TGTGCCAGCAGTTATCAGGGGATAGGTACTGAAGCTTTCTTT.

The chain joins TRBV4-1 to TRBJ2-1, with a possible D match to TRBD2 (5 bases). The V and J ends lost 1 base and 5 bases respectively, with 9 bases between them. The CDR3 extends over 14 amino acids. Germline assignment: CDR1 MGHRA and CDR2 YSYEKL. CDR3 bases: TGCGCCAGCAGCCAAGGACTACCCAACAATGAGCAGTTCTTC. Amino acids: CASSQGLPNNEQFF.

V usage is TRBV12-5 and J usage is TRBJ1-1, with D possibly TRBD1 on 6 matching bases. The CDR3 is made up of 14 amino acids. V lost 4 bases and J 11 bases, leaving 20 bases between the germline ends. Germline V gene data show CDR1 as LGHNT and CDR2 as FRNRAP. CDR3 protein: CASGSGRGALRAFF. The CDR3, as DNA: TGTGCTAGTGGTTCCGGGCGGGGGGCGTTAAGGGCTTTCTTT.

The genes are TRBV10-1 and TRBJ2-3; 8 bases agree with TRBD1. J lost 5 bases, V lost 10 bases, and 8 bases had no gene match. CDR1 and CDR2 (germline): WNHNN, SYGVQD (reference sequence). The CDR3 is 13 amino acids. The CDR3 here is CATSQGAGDTQYF. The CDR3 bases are TGCGCCACCTCCCAGGGGGCCGGAGATACGCAGTATTTT.

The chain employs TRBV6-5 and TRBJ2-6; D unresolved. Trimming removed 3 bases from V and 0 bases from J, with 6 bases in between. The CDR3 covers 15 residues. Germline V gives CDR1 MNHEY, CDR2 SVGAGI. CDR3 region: CASSYKSSGANVLTF. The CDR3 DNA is TGTGCCAGCAGTTATAAGAGCTCTGGGGCCAACGTCCTGACTTTC.

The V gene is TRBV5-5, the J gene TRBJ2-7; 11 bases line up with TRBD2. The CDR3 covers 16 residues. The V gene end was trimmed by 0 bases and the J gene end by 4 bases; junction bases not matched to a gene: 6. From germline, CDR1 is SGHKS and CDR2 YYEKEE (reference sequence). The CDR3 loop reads CASSLGLGTSGYEQYF. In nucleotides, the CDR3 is TGTGCCAGCAGCTTGGGCCTGGGGACTAGCGGTTACGAGCAGTACTTC.

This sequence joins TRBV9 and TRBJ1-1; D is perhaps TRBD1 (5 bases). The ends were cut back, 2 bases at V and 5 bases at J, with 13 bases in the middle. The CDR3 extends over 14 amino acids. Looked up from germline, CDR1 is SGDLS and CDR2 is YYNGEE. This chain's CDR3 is CASSVGGLGTEAFF. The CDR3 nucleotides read TGTGCCAGCAGCGTCGGGGGATTGGGTACTGAAGCTTTCTTT.

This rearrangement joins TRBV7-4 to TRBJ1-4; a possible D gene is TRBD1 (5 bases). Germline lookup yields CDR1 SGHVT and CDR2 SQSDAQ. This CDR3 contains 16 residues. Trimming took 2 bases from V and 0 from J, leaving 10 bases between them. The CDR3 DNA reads TGTGCCAGCAGCTTACGGACATTTGCAACTAATGAAAAACTGTTTTTT. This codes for CASSLRTFATNEKLFF.

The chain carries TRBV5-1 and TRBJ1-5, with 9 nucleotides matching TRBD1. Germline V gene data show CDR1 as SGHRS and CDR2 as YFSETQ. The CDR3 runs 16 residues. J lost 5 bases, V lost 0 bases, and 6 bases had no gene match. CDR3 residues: CASSLDGTGYDQPQHF. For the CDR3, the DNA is TGCGCCAGCAGCTTGGACGGGACAGGGTACGATCAGCCCCAGCATTTT.

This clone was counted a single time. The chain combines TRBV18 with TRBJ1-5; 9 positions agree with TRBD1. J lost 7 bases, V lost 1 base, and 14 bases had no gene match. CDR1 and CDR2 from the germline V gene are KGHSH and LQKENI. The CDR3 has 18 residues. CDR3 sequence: CASSPRHMLRDREQPQHF. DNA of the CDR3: TGTGCCAGCTCACCACGACATATGCTCCGGGACAGGGAACAGCCCCAGCATTTT.

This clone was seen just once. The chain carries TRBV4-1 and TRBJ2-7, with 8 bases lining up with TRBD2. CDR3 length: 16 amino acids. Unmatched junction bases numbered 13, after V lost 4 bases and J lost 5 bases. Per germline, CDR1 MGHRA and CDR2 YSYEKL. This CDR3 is CASSPKLTSAQDEQYF. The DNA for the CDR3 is TGCGCCAGCAGCCCAAAACTGACTAGCGCCCAAGACGAGCAGTACTTC.

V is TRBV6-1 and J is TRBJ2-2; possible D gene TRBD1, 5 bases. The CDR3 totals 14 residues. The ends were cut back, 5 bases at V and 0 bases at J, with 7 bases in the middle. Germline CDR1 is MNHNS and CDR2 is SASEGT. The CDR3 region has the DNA TGTGCCAGCAGTAGACAGACGAACACCGGGGAGCTGTTTTTT. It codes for CASSRQTNTGELFF.

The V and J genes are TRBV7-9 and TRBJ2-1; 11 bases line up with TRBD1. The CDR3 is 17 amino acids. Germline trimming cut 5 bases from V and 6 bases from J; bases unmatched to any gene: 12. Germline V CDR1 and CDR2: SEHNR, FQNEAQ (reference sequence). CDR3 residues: CASSRYRGQGDRNEQFF. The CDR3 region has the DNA TGTGCCAGCAGCCGATATCGGGGACAGGGGGATCGCAATGAGCAGTTCTTC.

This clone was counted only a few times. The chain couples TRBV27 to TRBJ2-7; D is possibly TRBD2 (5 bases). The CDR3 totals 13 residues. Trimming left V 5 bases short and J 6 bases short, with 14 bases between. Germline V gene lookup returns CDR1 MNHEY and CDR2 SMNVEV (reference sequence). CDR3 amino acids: CASSRAGLREQYF. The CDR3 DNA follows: TGTGCCAGCAGTCGGGCAGGACTCCGCGAGCAGTACTTC.

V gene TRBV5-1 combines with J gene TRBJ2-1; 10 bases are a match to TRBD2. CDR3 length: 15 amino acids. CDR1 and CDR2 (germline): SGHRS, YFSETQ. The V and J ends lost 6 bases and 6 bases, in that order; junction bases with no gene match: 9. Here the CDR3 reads CASTPVASGSNEQFF. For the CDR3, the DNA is TGCGCCAGCACCCCAGTGGCTAGCGGGAGCAATGAGCAGTTCTTC.

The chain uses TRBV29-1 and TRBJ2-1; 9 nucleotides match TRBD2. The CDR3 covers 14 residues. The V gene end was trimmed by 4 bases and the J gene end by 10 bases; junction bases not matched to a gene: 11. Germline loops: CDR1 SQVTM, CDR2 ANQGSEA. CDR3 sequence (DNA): TGCAGCGTTGTCGGCGGGGGGGCAAAGATGGAGCAGTTCTTC. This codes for CSVVGGGAKMEQFF.